This TCR beta chain originates from a study of post-analysis software for immune sequencing data. Libraries were made from TCR beta cDNA, and they carried unique molecular identifiers. MiXCR, run by TCRdb on the PCR reads, gives a single entry per CDR3 protein. The sample lists fewer than 850,000 distinct CDR3 sequences, roughly 27% seen once, with 0.55% to 0.65% in the top ten. Comment on this clonotype: Its antigen is currently unknown.

Findings and caveats of the study: Comparison of patients with controls showed five or six TRBV segments more frequent in patients, TRBV5-6, TRBV5-1 and TRBV20-1 among them.

CDR1 and CDR2 from the germline V gene are SQVTM and ANQGSEA. This CDR3 comprises 13 residues. V lost 6 bases and J 2 bases, leaving 13 bases between the germline ends. Specimen: blood. This TCR came from a girl between 10 and 17 years old with multiple sclerosis. V usage is TRBV29-1 and J usage is TRBJ2-5, with D hard to call. The CDR3 sequence is CSVETRKQETQYF. CDR3 nucleotide sequence: TGCAGCGTCGAAACCAGGAAGCAAGAGACCCAGTACTTC.